The 20 T cell receptor beta chains in this list originate from one sample, sequenced in a study of Ad26.COV2.S vaccination and SARS-CoV-2 variants. Profiling relied on immunoSEQ multiplex PCR, and the TCRdb table lists in-frame clones only, not all of them. In the table there are roughly 250,000 clones, about 83% of which are singletons. Described treatment: around 19 received Ad26.COV2.S at low or high dose, single or two shots; roughly five received placebo; per-sample allocation not given. The investigators took samples on day 63 after the first vaccine or placebo injection. Sequencing used peripheral blood, obtained in a trial of Ad26.COV2.S vaccine versus placebo. These receptors originate from a person between 18 and 60 years old who received the Ad26.COV2.S COVID-19 vaccine or a placebo.

This clone appeared a few times. This rearrangement joins TRBV7-9 to TRBJ1-4; D unclear. This CDR3 contains 17 residues. Germline V gives CDR1 SEHNR, CDR2 FQNEAQ (reference sequence). V gave up 6 bases and J gave up 4 bases, with 21 bases separating them. CDR3 DNA sequence: TGTGCCAGCAGTTCGCTCGACATGGCGGGATTTAATGAAAAACTGTTTTTT. Protein product: CASSSLDMAGFNEKLFF.

The V call is TRBV6-1, the J call TRBJ2-3; D gene unclear. CDR3 length: 15 amino acids. Germline CDR1 MNHNS, CDR2 SASEGT. The germline V and J ends were trimmed by 3 bases and 1 base, with 11 bases remaining between them. CDR3: CASSDRPTGTDTQYF. CDR3 in DNA: TGTGCCAGCAGTGATCGGCCCACAGGCACAGATACGCAGTATTTT.

The chain links TRBV7-8 to TRBJ1-3; 10 bases agree with TRBD1. This CDR3 is built from 15 residues. Germline V lookup: CDR1 SGHVS, CDR2 FQNEAQ. Unmatched junction bases numbered 5, after V lost 6 bases and J lost 3 bases. The CDR3 DNA sequence: TGTGCCAGCAGGCAGACAGGGGGCTTTGGAAACACCATATATTTT. This sequence encodes CASRQTGGFGNTIYF.

The V and J genes are TRBV7-3 and TRBJ2-2; TRBD1 agrees at 9 bases. The CDR3 runs to 17 residues. V shed 4 bases and J 6 bases; nucleotides not matched to a gene: 12. Germline CDR1 is SGHTA and CDR2 is FQGTGA. The CDR3 spells CASSYTLMGQGPGELFF. For the CDR3, the DNA is TGTGCCAGCAGCTATACGCTGATGGGACAGGGTCCCGGGGAGCTGTTTTTT.

About this clone: A junction boundary mismatches the germline segment, possibly from a read error. The chain joins TRBV4-3 to TRBJ1-2; D possibly corresponds to TRBD1 (6 bases). The CDR3 extends over 15 amino acids. Germline CDR1 and CDR2: LGHNA and YSLEER. Written as DNA, the CDR3 is TGCGCCAGCAGCCAAGATAATCGGGACAACTATAGCTACACCTTC. It yields the protein CASSQDNRDNYSYTF.

V gene TRBV6-2 or TRBV6-3 combines with J gene TRBJ1-5, with 9 positions matching TRBD1. With V trimmed by 0 bases and J by 5 bases, 5 bases remained unmatched. The germline CDR1 and CDR2 sequences are MNHEY and SVGEGT. There are 16 residues in the CDR3. The CDR3 DNA reads as TGTGCCAGCAGTTACTCCACCCGGGACAGGGATCAGCCCCAGCATTTT. Translation gives CASSYSTRDRDQPQHF.

The chain recombines TRBV6-1 with TRBJ2-7; TRBD1 or TRBD2 may be the D gene (6 bases each). Germline V gene data show CDR1 as MNHNS and CDR2 as SASEGT. Trimming took 1 base from V and 5 from J, leaving 15 bases between them. The CDR3 has 15 residues. CDR3 coding DNA: TGTGCCAGCAGTGAAGTCTCCGGGGGCTACAACGAGCAGTACGTC. It codes for CASSEVSGGYNEQYV.

This chain connects TRBV3-1 (or the pseudogene TRBV3-2) to TRBJ1-1, with a possible D match to TRBD1 (5 bases). Per the germline V gene, CDR1 is LGHDT and CDR2 is YNNKEL (reference sequence). The CDR3 length is 15 residues. Trimming pared 1 base from V and 2 bases from J, leaving 11 bases between. The CDR3 bases are TGTGCCAGCAGCCAAGTGCACAGGATAAACACTGAAGCTTTCTTT. Its protein product is CASSQVHRINTEAFF.

J is TRBJ2-1 and V is TRBV19, with D possibly being TRBD1 (6 bases). CDR1 is LNHDA and CDR2 is SQIVND in the germline V gene (reference sequence). The CDR3 sequence is 13 residues long. Trimming stripped 7 bases from V and 6 bases from J, with 13 bases between. For the CDR3, the DNA is TGTGCCAGTAACCACGGGACATCCAATGAGCAGTTCTTC. Encoded protein: CASNHGTSNEQFF.

The chain joins TRBV21-1 to TRBJ2-7; TRBD1 is the table's D call and was not checked against the DNA. TRBV21-1 is a known pseudogene. This CDR3 contains 15 residues. The DNA for the CDR3 is TGTGCCAGCAGCACTTCCAACAGGTACTCCTACGAGCAGTACGTC. This sequence encodes CASSTSNRYSYEQYV.

The chain employs TRBV6-5 and TRBJ2-5; 10 bases match TRBD1. V gave up 10 bases and J gave up 5 bases; unmatched junction bases: 7. Per the germline V gene, CDR1 is MNHEY and CDR2 is SVGAGI. The CDR3 loop spans 13 amino acids. In nucleotides, the CDR3 is TGTGCCACCGCGACAGGGGGCCGGGAGACCCAGTACTTC. It translates to CATATGGRETQYF.

This clone was detected a few times. The chain joins TRBV6-5 to TRBJ2-7; no definite D call. The CDR3 covers 14 residues. The V and J ends lost 0 bases and 5 bases respectively, with 11 bases between them. Per germline, CDR1 MNHEY and CDR2 SVGAGI. CDR3 nucleotide sequence: TGTGCCAGCAGTTACTCGGAAACGTCTGACGAGCAGTACGTC. Translated, it gives CASSYSETSDEQYV.

This rearrangement joins TRBV11-2 to TRBJ1-2; 7 positions match TRBD1. CDR3 size: 17 residues. The germline gives CDR1 SGHAT, CDR2 FQNNGV. V lost 2 bases to trimming and J lost 8 bases; unmatched junction nucleotides: 17. In DNA form, the CDR3 reads TGTGCCAGCAGCTTATGGGGTGGAGGGGGCCCTACCGGGGGCTACACCTTC. Its translation: CASSLWGGGGPTGGYTF.

This clone appeared a single time. The chain is built from TRBV7-3 and TRBJ1-1; D uncertain. V was cut by 2 bases and J by 4 bases, with 8 bases left in between. CDR3 length: 13 amino acids. Germline-derived CDR1 and CDR2 are SGHTA and FQGTGA. The CDR3 region has the DNA TGTGCCAGCAGCTTATTCCGGGGCACTGAAGCTTTCTTT. Protein product: CASSLFRGTEAFF. Full variable domain (remainder filled in from reference TRBV7-3 and TRBJ1-1): GAGVSQTPSNKVTEKGKYVELRCDPISGHTALYWYRQSLGQGPEFLIYFQGTGAADDSGLPNDRFFAVRPEGSVSTLKIQRTERGDSAVYLCASSLFRGTEAFFGQGTRLTVV.

Here the CDR3 DNA reads TGTGCCTGGAGTCGGACCCCCTACGAGCAGTACGTC. Its protein is CAWSRTPYEQYV. This sequence joins TRBV30 and TRBJ2-7, with D uncertain. V lost 2 bases to trimming and J lost 2 bases, with 7 bases between them. The germline V gene has CDR1 GTSNPN and CDR2 SVGIG (reference sequence). CDR3 length: 12 amino acids.

The chain carries TRBV30 and TRBJ1-1, with TRBD1 matching over 8 bases. V lost 5 bases to trimming and J lost 6 bases; unmatched junction nucleotides: 5. Germline V gives CDR1 GTSNPN, CDR2 SVGIG (reference sequence). CDR3 size: 12 residues. CDR3 region: CAWETGAAEAFF. DNA of the CDR3: TGTGCCTGGGAGACAGGGGCCGCTGAAGCTTTCTTT.

The genes are TRBV6-6 and TRBJ1-5; the D is unclear. This CDR3 contains 14 residues. The germline gives CDR1 MNHNY, CDR2 SVGAGI (reference sequence). V was clipped by 5 bases and J by 3 bases, with 11 bases between them. As DNA, the CDR3 is TGTGCCAGCAGTGGACGGGGAGACAATCAGCCCCAGCATTTT. Translation: CASSGRGDNQPQHF.

In this sample, this clone turned up once. The V and J genes are TRBV11-3 and TRBJ2-1; D remains unclear. Germline values: CDR1 SGHNT, CDR2 YENEEA. This CDR3 region has 15 residues. Deletions cut 0 bases from V and 5 bases from J, with 11 bases between. In DNA, the CDR3 is TGTGCCAGCAGCTTAGAGGCCTCCCGGGACAATGAGCAGTTCTTC. It specifies CASSLEASRDNEQFF.

The chain uses TRBV11-2 and TRBJ1-6; 8 positions match TRBD1. The CDR3 is made up of 14 amino acids. V lost 4 bases, J lost 6 bases, and 2 bases stayed unmatched. Germline V gives CDR1 SGHAT, CDR2 FQNNGV. CDR3 region: CASSYTGGNSPLHF. Here the CDR3 DNA reads TGTGCCAGCAGCTATACAGGGGGTAATTCACCCCTCCACTTT. Combining the CDR3 with reference TRBV11-2 and TRBJ1-6 gives the whole variable domain EAGVAQSPRYKIIEKRQSVAFWCNPISGHATLYWYQQILGQGPKLLIQFQNNGVVDDSQLPKDRFSAERLKGVDSTLKIQPAKLEDSAVYLCASSYTGGNSPLHFGNGTRLTVT.

The V gene is TRBV18, the J gene TRBJ2-3; the match to TRBD2 covers 13 bases. The CDR3 totals 16 residues. V shed 5 bases and J 5 bases; nucleotides not matched to a gene: 7. Germline V CDR1 and CDR2: KGHSH, LQKENI. The CDR3 nucleotides read TGTGCCAGCTCAGCCGACGGACTAGCGGGAGTAGATACGCAGTATTTT. This sequence encodes CASSADGLAGVDTQYF.